These 25 T cell receptor beta chains share one sample of origin, sequenced in a study of a mutant IDH1 vaccine in newly diagnosed glioma. Time point here: week 11, during vaccination. Each vaccine dose was 300 ug of mutant IDH1 20-mer peptide, with topical imiquimod. Only in-frame clones appear in the TCRdb table, and some are missing; sequencing was by immunoSEQ multiplex PCR. The table shows around 25,000 clones, with roughly 80% occurring only once. These TCRs are of unknown antigen specificity. The material was PBMCs, obtained from a glioma patient whose treatment included an IDH1 peptide vaccine. The source is a woman aged 18-30 years with glioma.

This clone was counted only a few times. J is TRBJ1-4 and V is TRBV2, with TRBD1 identical over 9 bases. The CDR3 length is 15 residues. Germline CDR1 and CDR2: SNHLY and FYNNEI. Trimming took 6 bases from V and 8 from J; bases not matched to a gene: 10. In DNA, the CDR3 is TGTGCCAGCAGAAATACAGGGGGCGAGGTAGAAAAACTGTTTTTT. The encoded protein is CASRNTGGEVEKLFF.

The V and J genes are TRBV29-1 and TRBJ2-1; D unclear. Germline V gene data show CDR1 as SQVTM and CDR2 as ANQGSEA. V was clipped by 4 bases and J by 1 base, with 11 bases between them. This CDR3 region has 14 residues. CDR3 DNA: TGCAGCGTTGGGTCACCGCTTTCCTACAATGAGCAGTTCTTC. Amino acid sequence: CSVGSPLSYNEQFF.

The rearrangement uses TRBV29-1 and TRBJ2-7; TRBD2 might be the D (6 bases). Germline V gives CDR1 SQVTM, CDR2 ANQGSEA. CDR3 length: 13 residues. CDR3 residues: CGAEGGVTYEQYF. The DNA of the CDR3 is TGCGGAGCCGAGGGCGGGGTGACCTACGAGCAGTACTTC.

This chain connects TRBV19 to TRBJ2-3, with D hard to call. The V and J ends lost 5 bases and 1 base respectively, with 19 bases between them. The CDR3 is 17 amino acids. Germline lookup yields CDR1 LNHDA and CDR2 SQIVND (reference sequence). CDR3 protein: CASSARRRVSGTDTQYF. CDR3 coding DNA: TGTGCCAGTAGTGCCCGTAGACGTGTCTCTGGCACAGATACGCAGTATTTT.

This rearrangement joins TRBV4-3 to TRBJ2-1; 10 positions match TRBD2. CDR1 is LGHNA, CDR2 YSLEER, per germline. The ends lost 4 bases at V and 5 bases at J; junction bases unmatched: 5. There are 15 residues in the CDR3. In DNA form, the CDR3 reads TGCGCCAGCAGCCCACGGACTAGCGGCGACAATGAGCAGTTCTTC. Translation: CASSPRTSGDNEQFF.

The rearrangement joins TRBV6-5 to TRBJ2-2; 8 positions match TRBD2. CDR1 MNHEY and CDR2 SVGAGI come from the germline V gene. The length of the CDR3 is 15 residues. V was clipped by 6 bases and J by 7 bases; unmatched bases: 10. The CDR3 region has the DNA TGTGCCAGCAGCCTAGCGGGCGGAGTGGGCGGGGAGCTGTTTTTT. Translated, it gives CASSLAGGVGGELFF.

This chain uses TRBV2 with TRBJ1-1; no firm D call. CDR1 SNHLY and CDR2 FYNNEI come from the germline V gene. The length of the CDR3 is 15 residues. The V gene lost 10 bases and the J gene lost 1 base, with 19 bases spanning the gap. The CDR3 DNA sequence: TGTGCCATTCCCCTAGCGGGGAGAGGGAACACTGAAGCTTTCTTT. Protein sequence: CAIPLAGRGNTEAFF.

This clone was found a few times. V and J are TRBV4-3 and TRBJ1-2; tentatively, D is TRBD1 (6 bases). Trimming shortened V by 4 bases and J by 7 bases, and 19 bases separated the two germline ends. CDR3 length equals 15 residues. Germline V gives CDR1 LGHNA, CDR2 YSLEER. The CDR3 nucleotides are TGCGCCAGCAGCCCTAAAGGGGGATTATCGATTGGCTACACCTTC. It codes for CASSPKGGLSIGYTF.

The gene calls are TRBV6-1 and TRBJ2-1; TRBD2 matches at 12 bases. The CDR3 runs to 15 residues. J gave up 9 bases and V 2 bases, and 5 bases lay outside the gene matches. Germline CDR1 reads MNHNS; CDR2 reads SASEGT. The CDR3 here is CASSELAGGFGEQFF. CDR3 coding DNA: TGTGCCAGCAGTGAACTAGCGGGAGGGTTTGGTGAGCAGTTCTTC.

This rearrangement joins TRBV4-3 to TRBJ2-7, with 7 bases that match TRBD1. Looked up from germline, CDR1 is LGHNA and CDR2 is YSLEER. The V gene end was trimmed by 2 bases and the J gene end by 2 bases; junction bases not matched to a gene: 6. The length of the CDR3 is 15 residues. CDR3 nucleotide sequence: TGCGCCAGCAGCCAACTGTCCGGGACAGCCTACGAGCAGTACTTC. It specifies CASSQLSGTAYEQYF.

The genes are TRBV2 and TRBJ1-5, with D possibly TRBD1 on 5 matching bases. The CDR3 is made up of 13 amino acids. Between the trimmed V and J ends, which lost 6 bases and 5 bases, there was a span of 11 bases. From germline, CDR1 is SNHLY and CDR2 FYNNEI. CDR3 region: CASRKEGYQPQHF. CDR3 sequence (DNA): TGTGCCAGCAGGAAGGAGGGGTATCAGCCCCAGCATTTT.

The chain recombines TRBV9 with TRBJ2-5; 10 bases fit TRBD1. The CDR3 is made up of 15 amino acids. Per germline, CDR1 SGDLS and CDR2 YYNGEE. The trim removed 5 bases at V and 4 bases at J, leaving 8 bases unmatched. CDR3 bases: TGTGCCAGCAGTACGACCGGGACAGGGGCAGAGACCCAGTACTTC. Translating it yields CASSTTGTGAETQYF.

The rearrangement links TRBV6-6 to TRBJ1-5; 8 bases line up with TRBD1. Germline V gives CDR1 MNHNY, CDR2 SVGAGI (reference sequence). With V trimmed by 6 bases and J by 0 bases, 4 bases remained unmatched. The length of the CDR3 is 15 residues. The CDR3 loop is CASRYRGDSNQPQHF. As DNA, the CDR3 is TGTGCCAGCAGGTACAGGGGGGATAGCAATCAGCCCCAGCATTTT.

This clone was recorded only once. CDR3 in DNA: TGTGCCAGTCGACTAGCGGGAGTGGAAACCGGGGAGCTGTTTTTT. Residues: CASRLAGVETGELFF. The V gene is TRBV19, the J gene TRBJ2-2; 12 bases match TRBD2. V lost 8 bases, J lost 5 bases, and 6 bases stayed unmatched. This CDR3 region has 15 residues. Germline CDR1 LNHDA, CDR2 SQIVND (reference sequence).

The chain couples TRBV6-5 to TRBJ2-7; D is tentatively TRBD1 or TRBD2 (7 bases each). From germline, CDR1 is MNHEY and CDR2 SVGAGI. V was pared by 2 bases and J by 5 bases, with 13 bases between. The CDR3 extends over 14 amino acids. The CDR3 DNA follows: TGTGCCAGCAGTTACATCCAGGGGGGGAACGAGCAGTACTTC. Translating it yields CASSYIQGGNEQYF.

The gene calls are TRBV28 and TRBJ1-1; TRBD1 is a possible D gene (5 bases). Germline lookup yields CDR1 MDHEN and CDR2 SYDVKM. Between the trimmed V and J ends, which lost 6 bases and 0 bases, there was a span of 20 bases. The CDR3 covers 17 residues. The CDR3 sequence: CASSPPGTVKMNTEAFF. In nucleotides, the CDR3 is TGTGCCAGCAGCCCCCCGGGGACGGTTAAGATGAACACTGAAGCTTTCTTT. Supplemented by reference TRBV28 and TRBJ1-1, the full variable domain reads DVKVTQSSRYLVKRTGEKVFLECVQDMDHENMFWYRQDPGLGLRLIYFSYDVKMKEKGDIPEGYSVSREKKERFSLILESASTNQTSMYLCASSPPGTVKMNTEAFFGQGTRLTVV.

This clone was seen only a few times. The chain employs TRBV28 and TRBJ1-1; unclear D gene. Trimming cost V 3 bases and J 1 base, with 6 bases left between them. The germline gives CDR1 MDHEN, CDR2 SYDVKM. The CDR3 runs 13 residues. The CDR3 here is CASSLLQNTEAFF. Written as DNA, the CDR3 is TGTGCCAGCAGTTTGCTCCAGAACACTGAAGCTTTCTTT.

V usage is TRBV10-3 and J usage is TRBJ2-2; no clear D. CDR1 is ENHRY, CDR2 SYGVKD, per germline. The CDR3 runs 15 residues. V lost 3 bases and J lost 0, with 8 bases in between. CDR3 sequence: CAISDGGANTGELFF. The CDR3 coding sequence is TGTGCCATCAGTGATGGCGGAGCGAACACCGGGGAGCTGTTTTTT.

This clone was detected only once. The J gene is TRBJ2-3, the V gene TRBV5-8; D is unresolved. The CDR3 length is 16 residues. V was shortened by 0 bases and J by 2 bases, with 13 bases between the two germline ends. From germline, CDR1 is SGHTS and CDR2 YDEGEE. The CDR3 spells CASSLGRSGYTDTQYF. In nucleotides, the CDR3 is TGTGCCAGCAGCTTGGGCCGCTCAGGCTACACAGATACGCAGTATTTT.

This chain joins TRBV28 and TRBJ2-1, with D perhaps TRBD1 (5 bases). The CDR3 has 19 residues. The V gene lost 3 bases and the J gene lost 0 bases, with 21 bases spanning the gap. Germline V CDR1 and CDR2: MDHEN, SYDVKM. CDR3 in DNA: TGTGCCAGCAGTTTGACAGCACCCTCTATACAAAGCTCCTACAATGAGCAGTTCTTC. Residues: CASSLTAPSIQSSYNEQFF.

This clone showed up just a few times. The chain has TRBV21-1 and TRBJ2-7; the listed D gene, TRBD2, was not tested against the DNA. TRBV21-1 is a pseudogene. The CDR3 spans 14 residues. CDR3 DNA: TGTGCCAGCATGGCGGGGGGCCTCCCCTACGAGCAGTACTTC. It translates to CASMAGGLPYEQYF.

The sample holds a few counts of this clone. V is TRBV10-3 and J is TRBJ1-2; maybe TRBD1 (5 bases). CDR3 size: 14 residues. Trimming took 0 bases from V and 4 from J, leaving 9 bases between them. Germline CDR1 ENHRY, CDR2 SYGVKD. CDR3 sequence: CAISESETAYGYTF. In nucleotides, the CDR3 is TGTGCCATCAGTGAGTCAGAGACAGCCTATGGCTACACCTTC.

This clone was recorded a few times. The V call is TRBV7-8, the J call TRBJ1-5; 8 bases align to TRBD1. There are 16 residues in the CDR3. The J segment lost 6 bases and the V segment lost 5 bases, leaving 12 bases of the junction unmatched. The germline V gene encodes CDR1 SGHVS and CDR2 FQNEAQ. The CDR3 is CASSLLSGGAGQPQHF. CDR3 DNA sequence: TGTGCCAGCAGCCTACTGTCAGGGGGCGCGGGTCAGCCCCAGCATTTT.

The DNA of the CDR3 is TGTGCCAGCTGCTACAGGGCAGTGGAAGGAAACACCATATATTTT. The encoded protein is CASCYRAVEGNTIYF. The chain carries TRBV6-5 and TRBJ1-3, with a weak D call TRBD1 (6 bases). This CDR3 spans 15 amino acids. V was cut by 8 bases and J by 4 bases, with 18 bases left in between. In germline, CDR1 is MNHEY, CDR2 SVGAGI.

This chain connects TRBV7-9 to TRBJ2-7; unclear D gene. Trimming took off 1 base at V and 5 bases at J, with 12 bases between the two ends. Germline CDR1 SEHNR, CDR2 FQNEAQ (reference sequence). This CDR3 has 14 amino acids. In DNA, the CDR3 is TGTGCCAGCAGCTTAGAACGGCGCGAGAACGAGCAGTACTTC. This sequence encodes CASSLERRENEQYF.